These 6 T cell receptor beta chains were all obtained from the same sample, sequenced in a study of cytomegalovirus exposure and HLA in healthy donors. 13 Jbeta primers and 60 Vbeta primers were used for the PCR. Measured with immunoSEQ multiplex PCR; TCRdb has only the in-frame clones, and not every one. Of 100,000 to 150,000 clones listed, less than 80% are singletons. The sequenced sample consisted of PBMCs. The receptors were gathered from a woman aged 45-60 years in good health and CMV-seronegative.

This clone showed up just a few times. This CDR3 reads CASSPLGAGELDTQYF. The CDR3 DNA reads as TGCGCCAGCAGCCCCTTAGGAGCGGGAGAATTGGATACGCAGTATTTT. The genes are TRBV4-1 and TRBJ2-3, with 8 nucleotides matching TRBD2. This CDR3 is built from 16 residues. The trim removed 4 bases at V and 6 bases at J, leaving 12 bases unmatched. CDR1 and CDR2 (germline): MGHRA, YSYEKL.

The chain joins TRBV9 to TRBJ2-7; 9 nucleotides match TRBD2. J was trimmed by 0 bases and V by 3 bases; bases with no gene match: 1. There are 14 residues in the CDR3. CDR1 and CDR2 from the germline V gene are SGDLS and YYNGEE. The CDR3 sequence is CASSAGLASYEQYF. The CDR3 region has the DNA TGTGCCAGCAGCGCGGGACTAGCCTCCTACGAGCAGTACTTC.

The chain couples TRBV2 to TRBJ2-1; D perhaps matches TRBD2 (6 bases). The CDR3 runs 14 residues. The V gene's germline CDR1 is SNHLY and CDR2 FYNNEI. V shed 7 bases and J shed 4 bases, with 14 bases lying between them. CDR3 sequence: CASTMLATYNEQFF. CDR3 in DNA: TGTGCCAGCACGATGCTAGCGACATACAATGAGCAGTTCTTC.

There are a few counts of this clone. J is TRBJ2-7 and V is TRBV5-5, with TRBD1 matching over 7 bases. CDR1 and CDR2 (germline): SGHKS, YYEKEE (reference sequence). Trimming cost V 0 bases and J 3 bases; bases outside gene matches: 3. This CDR3 comprises 14 residues. The CDR3, as DNA: TGTGCCAGCAGCTTGGCAGGGGGTCTCTACGAGCAGTACTTC. This codes for CASSLAGGLYEQYF.

This sequence joins TRBV15 and TRBJ1-4; D not certain. The V end lost 0 bases, the J end lost 0 bases, and 11 bases lay between the germline ends. CDR1 is LNHNV, CDR2 YYDKDF, per germline (reference sequence). CDR3 size: 17 residues. The CDR3 DNA reads as TGTGCCACCAGCAGAGAATTAGGGAGTGCAACTAATGAAAAACTGTTTTTT. Amino acid sequence: CATSRELGSATNEKLFF.

The CDR3 DNA reads as TGCGCCAGCAGCCAGGCGGGAGGTGGCGACGAGCAGTACTTC. Protein: CASSQAGGGDEQYF. This sequence joins TRBV4-1 and TRBJ2-7, with TRBD2 identical over 8 bases. This CDR3 spans 14 amino acids. Germline V CDR1 and CDR2: MGHRA, YSYEKL. V lost 3 bases and J lost 5; bases outside the gene matches: 6.